The TCR beta chain under discussion was sequenced for a study of early stage breast cancer tumors. TCRdb keeps only in-frame clones here, not all; method: immunoSEQ multiplex PCR. The profile shows 50,000 to 65,000 clones, over 60% of them singletons. Looked up from germline, CDR1 is SQVTM and CDR2 is ANQGSEA. Losses at the gene ends were 4 bases for V and 6 bases for J; bases not matched to a gene: 5. CDR3 length: 13 residues. The receptor comes from a person between 30 and 45 years old with breast cancer. The sequencing sample was made of blood. V gene TRBV29-1 combines with J gene TRBJ2-2; 7 bases align to TRBD2. CDR3 nucleotides: TGCAGCGTTGGGAGGGAGGGTGCCGGGGAGCTGTTTTTT. Residues: CSVGREGAGELFF.